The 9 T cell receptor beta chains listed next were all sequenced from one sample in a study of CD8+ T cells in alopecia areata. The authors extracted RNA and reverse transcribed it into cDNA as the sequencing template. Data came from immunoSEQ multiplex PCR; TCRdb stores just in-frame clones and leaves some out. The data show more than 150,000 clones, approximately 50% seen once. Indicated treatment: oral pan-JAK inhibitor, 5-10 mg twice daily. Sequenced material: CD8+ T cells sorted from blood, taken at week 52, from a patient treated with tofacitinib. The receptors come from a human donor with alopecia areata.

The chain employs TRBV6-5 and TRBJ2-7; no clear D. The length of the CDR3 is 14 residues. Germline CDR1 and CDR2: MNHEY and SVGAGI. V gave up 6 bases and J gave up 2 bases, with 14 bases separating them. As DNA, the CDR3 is TGTGCCAGCAGGCGAACGACCGCGGCCTACGAGCAGTACTTC. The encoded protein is CASRRTTAAYEQYF.

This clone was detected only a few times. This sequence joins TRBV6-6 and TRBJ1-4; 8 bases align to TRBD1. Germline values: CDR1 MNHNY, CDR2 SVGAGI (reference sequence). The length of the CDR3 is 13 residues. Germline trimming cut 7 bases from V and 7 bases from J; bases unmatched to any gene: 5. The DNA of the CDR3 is TGTGCCAGCAAACAGGGGGGAAGTGAAAAACTGTTTTTT. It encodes CASKQGGSEKLFF.

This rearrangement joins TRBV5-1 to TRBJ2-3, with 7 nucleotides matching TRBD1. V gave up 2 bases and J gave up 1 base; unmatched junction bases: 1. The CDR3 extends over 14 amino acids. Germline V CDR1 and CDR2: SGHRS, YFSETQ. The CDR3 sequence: CASSFGQGTDTQYF. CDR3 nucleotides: TGCGCCAGCAGCTTTGGACAGGGCACAGATACGCAGTATTTT.

The CDR3 sequence is CASSPLLRGARTDTQYF. CDR3 DNA: TGTGCCAGCTCACCACTGTTACGGGGGGCCCGCACAGATACGCAGTATTTT. The chain has TRBV18 and TRBJ2-3, with a possible D match to TRBD2 (7 bases). CDR1 and CDR2 from the germline V gene are KGHSH and LQKENI. The V gene lost 1 base and the J gene lost 1 base, with 15 bases spanning the gap. This CDR3 comprises 17 residues. Variable domain in full (rest from reference TRBV18 and TRBJ2-3): NAGVMQNPRHLVRRRGQEARLRCSPMKGHSHVYWYRQLPEEGLKFMVYLQKENIIDESGMPKERFSAEFPKEGPSILRIQQVVRGDSAAYFCASSPLLRGARTDTQYFGPGTRLTVL.

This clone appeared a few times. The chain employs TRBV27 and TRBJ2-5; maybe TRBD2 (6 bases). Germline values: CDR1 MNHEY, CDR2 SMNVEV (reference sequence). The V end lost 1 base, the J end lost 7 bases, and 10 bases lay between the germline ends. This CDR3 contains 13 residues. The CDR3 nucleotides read TGTGCCAGCAGTTTATTGGGGGGTTCGACCCAGTACTTC. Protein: CASSLLGGSTQYF.

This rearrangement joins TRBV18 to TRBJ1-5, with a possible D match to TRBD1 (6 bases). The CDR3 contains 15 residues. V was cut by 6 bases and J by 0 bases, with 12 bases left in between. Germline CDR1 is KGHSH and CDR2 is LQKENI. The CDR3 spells CASSDRRNSNQPQHF. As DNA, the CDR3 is TGTGCCAGCTCCGACAGGCGAAATAGCAATCAGCCCCAGCATTTT.

CDR3 nucleotides: TGCGCCAGCAGCTGGCAAGGGGCCGGCTACGAGCAGTACTTC. It codes for CASSWQGAGYEQYF. The chain links TRBV5-1 to TRBJ2-7; tentative D call: TRBD1 (5 bases). This CDR3 spans 14 amino acids. Germline V gene sequence: CDR1 SGHRS, CDR2 YFSETQ. The ends were cut back, 3 bases at V and 3 bases at J, with 13 bases in the middle.

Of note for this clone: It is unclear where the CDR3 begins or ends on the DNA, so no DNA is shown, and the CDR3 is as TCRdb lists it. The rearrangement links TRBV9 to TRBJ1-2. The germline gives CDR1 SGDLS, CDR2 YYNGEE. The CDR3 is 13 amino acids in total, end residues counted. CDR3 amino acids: CASSVAEGTGKTF.

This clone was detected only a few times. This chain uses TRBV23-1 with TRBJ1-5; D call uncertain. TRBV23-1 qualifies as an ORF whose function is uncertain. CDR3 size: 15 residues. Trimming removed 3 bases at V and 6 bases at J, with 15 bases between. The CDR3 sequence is CASSHPRGPVQPQHF. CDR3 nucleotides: TGCGCCAGCAGTCATCCCCGCGGACCCGTTCAGCCCCAGCATTTT.